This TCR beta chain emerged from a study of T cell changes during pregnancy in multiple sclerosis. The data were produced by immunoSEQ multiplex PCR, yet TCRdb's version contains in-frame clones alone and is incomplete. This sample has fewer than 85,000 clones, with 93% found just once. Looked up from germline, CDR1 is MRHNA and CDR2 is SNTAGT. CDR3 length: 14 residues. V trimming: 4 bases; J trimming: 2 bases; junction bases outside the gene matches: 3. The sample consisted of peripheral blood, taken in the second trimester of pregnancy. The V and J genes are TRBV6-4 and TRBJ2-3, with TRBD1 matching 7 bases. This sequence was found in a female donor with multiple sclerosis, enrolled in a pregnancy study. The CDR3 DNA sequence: TGTGCCAGCAGTGTTACAGGGGTCACAGATACGCAGTATTTT. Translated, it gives CASSVTGVTDTQYF.